This T cell receptor (beta chain) was documented in a study of beta chain features in type 1 diabetes. Study-level findings and limits: Significant though moderate, a shortening of TCRB CDR3s appeared in all four CD4+ subsets of Type 1 diabetes patients.

Reverse transcribing all isolated RNA meant expressed TCRB transcripts were sequenced. The repertoire was sequenced with immunoSEQ multiplex PCR; TCRdb's copy has only in-frame clones and lacks some. This sample has around 360,000 clones; approximately 12% occur once, and the top ten carry over 0.008%. Cells sorted by CD45RO/CCR7/CD25/CD127/CD95/CD27 comprised CD4+ naive, central memory, regulatory and stem cell-like memory cells. The germline gives CDR1 SGDLS, CDR2 YYNGEE. Trimming shortened V by 2 bases and J by 7 bases, and 9 bases separated the two germline ends. This CDR3 contains 13 residues. The table lists this clone with a few counts. As yet, its antigen is unknown.

This sequence was found in a woman under 30 with type 1 diabetes. This chain joins TRBV9 and TRBJ2-2; tentative D call: TRBD1 (5 bases). Sequenced input: naive CD4+ T cells from blood. CDR3: CASSVQGVGELFF. The DNA for the CDR3 is TGTGCCAGCAGCGTCCAGGGTGTCGGGGAGCTGTTTTTT.